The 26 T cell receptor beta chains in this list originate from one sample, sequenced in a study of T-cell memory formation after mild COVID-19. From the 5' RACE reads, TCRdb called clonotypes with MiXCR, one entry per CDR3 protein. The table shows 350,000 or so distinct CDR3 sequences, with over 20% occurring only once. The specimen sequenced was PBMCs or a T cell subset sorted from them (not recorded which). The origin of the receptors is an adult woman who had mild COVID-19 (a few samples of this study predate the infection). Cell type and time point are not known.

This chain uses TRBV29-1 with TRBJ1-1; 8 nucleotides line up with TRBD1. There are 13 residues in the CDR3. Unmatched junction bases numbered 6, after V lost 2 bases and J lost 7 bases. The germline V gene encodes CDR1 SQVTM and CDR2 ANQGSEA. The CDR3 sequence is CSVEQGAKGEAFF. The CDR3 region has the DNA TGCAGCGTTGAACAGGGGGCCAAGGGTGAAGCTTTCTTT.

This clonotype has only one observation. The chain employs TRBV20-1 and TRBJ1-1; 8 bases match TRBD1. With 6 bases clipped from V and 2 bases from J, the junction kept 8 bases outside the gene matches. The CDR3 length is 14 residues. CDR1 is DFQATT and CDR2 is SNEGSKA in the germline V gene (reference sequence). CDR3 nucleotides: TGCAGTGCCGAGGACAGGGACTTAAACACTGAAGCTTTCTTT. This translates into CSAEDRDLNTEAFF.

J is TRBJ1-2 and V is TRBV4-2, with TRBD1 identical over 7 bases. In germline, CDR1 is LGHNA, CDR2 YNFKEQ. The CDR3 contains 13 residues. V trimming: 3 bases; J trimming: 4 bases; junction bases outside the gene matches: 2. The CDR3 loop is CASSQSGGYGYTF. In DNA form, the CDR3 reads TGTGCCAGCAGCCAGTCAGGGGGCTATGGCTACACCTTC.

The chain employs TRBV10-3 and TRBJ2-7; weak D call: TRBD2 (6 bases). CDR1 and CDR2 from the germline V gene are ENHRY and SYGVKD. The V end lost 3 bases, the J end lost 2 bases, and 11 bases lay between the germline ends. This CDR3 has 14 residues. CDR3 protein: CAISDPGEAYEQYF. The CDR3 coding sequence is TGTGCCATCAGTGATCCCGGGGAGGCCTACGAGCAGTACTTC.

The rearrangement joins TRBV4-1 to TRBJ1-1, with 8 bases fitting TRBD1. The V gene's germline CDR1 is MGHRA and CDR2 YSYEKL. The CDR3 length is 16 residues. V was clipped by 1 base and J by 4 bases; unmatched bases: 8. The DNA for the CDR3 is TGCGCCAGCAGCCAAGCGTGGACAGGGATAGGCACTGAAGCTTTCTTT. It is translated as CASSQAWTGIGTEAFF.

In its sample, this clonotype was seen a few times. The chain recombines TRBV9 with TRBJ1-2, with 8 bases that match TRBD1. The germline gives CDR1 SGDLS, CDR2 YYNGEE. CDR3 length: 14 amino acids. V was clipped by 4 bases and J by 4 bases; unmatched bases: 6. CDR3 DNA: TGTGCCAGCAGCACCAGGACAGGGACCTATGGCTACACCTTC. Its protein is CASSTRTGTYGYTF.

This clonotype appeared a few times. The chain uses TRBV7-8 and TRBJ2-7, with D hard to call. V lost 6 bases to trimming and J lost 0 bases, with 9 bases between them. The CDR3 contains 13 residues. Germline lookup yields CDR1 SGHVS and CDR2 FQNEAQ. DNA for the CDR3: TGTGCCAGCAGGGGAACCCACTCCTACGAGCAGTACTTC. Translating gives CASRGTHSYEQYF.

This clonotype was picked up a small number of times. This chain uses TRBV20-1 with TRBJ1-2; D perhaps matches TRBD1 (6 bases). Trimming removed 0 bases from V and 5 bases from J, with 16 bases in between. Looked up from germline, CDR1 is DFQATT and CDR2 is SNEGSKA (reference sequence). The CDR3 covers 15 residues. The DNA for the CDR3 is TGCAGTGCTAGAGACCCCCAGGGGCTCCGGTATGGCTACACCTTC. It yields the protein CSARDPQGLRYGYTF.

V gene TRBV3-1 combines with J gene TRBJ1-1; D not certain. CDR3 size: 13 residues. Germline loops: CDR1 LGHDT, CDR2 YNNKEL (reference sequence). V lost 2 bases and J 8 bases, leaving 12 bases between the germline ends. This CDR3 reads CASSQRWREEAFF. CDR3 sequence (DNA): TGTGCCAGCAGCCAACGATGGAGGGAGGAAGCTTTCTTT.

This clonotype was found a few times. CDR3 amino acids: CASSQVIGLAGASYEQYF. CDR3 coding DNA: TGTGCCAGCAGCCAAGTGATTGGACTAGCGGGGGCTTCCTACGAGCAGTACTTC. The chain combines TRBV4-2 with TRBJ2-7; the match to TRBD2 covers 13 bases. After removal of 1 base from V and 1 base from J, the junction contained 7 bases not matched to a gene. This CDR3 is 18 amino acids long. Per the germline V gene, CDR1 is LGHNA and CDR2 is YNFKEQ.

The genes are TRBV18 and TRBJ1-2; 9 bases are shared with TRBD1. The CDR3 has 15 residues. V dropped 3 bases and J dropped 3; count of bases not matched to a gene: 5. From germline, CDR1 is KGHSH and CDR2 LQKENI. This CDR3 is CASSPKTGGDYGYTF. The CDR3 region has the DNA TGTGCCAGCTCACCTAAAACAGGGGGCGACTATGGCTACACCTTC.

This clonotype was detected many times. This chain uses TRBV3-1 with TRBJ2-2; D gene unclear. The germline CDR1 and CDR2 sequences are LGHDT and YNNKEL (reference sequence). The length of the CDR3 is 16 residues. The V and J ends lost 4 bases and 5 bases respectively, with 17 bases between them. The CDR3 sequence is CASSPPGLVGTGELFF. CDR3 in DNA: TGTGCCAGCAGCCCGCCGGGCCTCGTCGGGACCGGGGAGCTGTTTTTT.

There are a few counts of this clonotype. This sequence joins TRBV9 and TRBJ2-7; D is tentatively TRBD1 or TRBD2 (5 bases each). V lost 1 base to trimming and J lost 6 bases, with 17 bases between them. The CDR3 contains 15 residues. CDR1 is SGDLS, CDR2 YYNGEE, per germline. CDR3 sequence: CASSVCYGGPCEQYF. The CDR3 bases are TGTGCCAGCAGCGTATGCTATGGGGGTCCCTGCGAGCAGTACTTC.

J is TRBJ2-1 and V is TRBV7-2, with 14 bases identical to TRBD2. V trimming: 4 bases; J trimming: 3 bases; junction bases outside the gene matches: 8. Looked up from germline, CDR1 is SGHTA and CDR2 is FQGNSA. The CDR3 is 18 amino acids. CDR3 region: CASSSTGLAGDHYNEQFF. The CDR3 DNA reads TGTGCCAGCAGCTCTACGGGACTAGCGGGAGACCACTACAATGAGCAGTTCTTC.

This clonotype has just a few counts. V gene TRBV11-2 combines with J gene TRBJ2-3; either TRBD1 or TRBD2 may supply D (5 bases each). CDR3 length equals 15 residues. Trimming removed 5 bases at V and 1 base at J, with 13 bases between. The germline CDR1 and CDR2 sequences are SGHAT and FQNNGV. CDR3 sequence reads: CASSERGVGTDTQYF. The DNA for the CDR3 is TGTGCCAGCAGCGAGAGGGGTGTCGGCACAGATACGCAGTATTTT.

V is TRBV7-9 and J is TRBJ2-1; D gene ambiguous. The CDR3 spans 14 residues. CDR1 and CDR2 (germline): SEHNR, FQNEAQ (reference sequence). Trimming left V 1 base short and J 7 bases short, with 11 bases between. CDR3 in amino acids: CASSLGGTGNEQFF. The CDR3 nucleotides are TGTGCCAGCAGCTTAGGGGGAACGGGTAATGAGCAGTTCTTC.

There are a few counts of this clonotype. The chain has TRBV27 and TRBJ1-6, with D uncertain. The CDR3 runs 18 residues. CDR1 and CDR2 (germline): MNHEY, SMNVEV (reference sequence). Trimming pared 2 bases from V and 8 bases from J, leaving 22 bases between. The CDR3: CASSLKVKGSTYYSPLHF. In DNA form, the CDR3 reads TGTGCCAGCAGTTTAAAAGTAAAGGGTTCGACTTACTATTCACCCCTCCACTTT.

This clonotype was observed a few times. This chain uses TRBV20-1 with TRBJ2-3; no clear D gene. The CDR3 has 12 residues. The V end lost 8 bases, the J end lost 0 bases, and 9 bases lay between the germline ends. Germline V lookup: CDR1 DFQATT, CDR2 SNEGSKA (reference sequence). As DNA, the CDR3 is TGCAGTACTACTACTAGCACAGATACGCAGTATTTT. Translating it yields CSTTTSTDTQYF.

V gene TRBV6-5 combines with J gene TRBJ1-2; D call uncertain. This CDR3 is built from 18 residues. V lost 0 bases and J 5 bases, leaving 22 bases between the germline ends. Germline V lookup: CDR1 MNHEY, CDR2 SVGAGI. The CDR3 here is CASSYSSFHSRGLYGYTF. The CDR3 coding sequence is TGTGCCAGCAGTTACTCGTCATTTCACAGCCGAGGGCTATATGGCTACACCTTC.

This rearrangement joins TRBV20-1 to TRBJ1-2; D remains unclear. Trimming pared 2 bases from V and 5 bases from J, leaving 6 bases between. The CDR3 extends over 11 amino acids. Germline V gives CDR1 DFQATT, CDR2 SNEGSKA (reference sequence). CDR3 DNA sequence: TGCAGTGCTAGACGGGGATATGGCTACACCTTC. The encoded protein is CSARRGYGYTF.

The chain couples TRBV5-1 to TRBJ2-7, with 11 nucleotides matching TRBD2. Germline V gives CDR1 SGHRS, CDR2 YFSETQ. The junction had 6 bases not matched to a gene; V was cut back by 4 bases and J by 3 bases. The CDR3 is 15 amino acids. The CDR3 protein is CASSAAGTSGYEQYF. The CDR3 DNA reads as TGCGCCAGCAGCGCCGCCGGGACTAGCGGCTACGAGCAGTACTTC.

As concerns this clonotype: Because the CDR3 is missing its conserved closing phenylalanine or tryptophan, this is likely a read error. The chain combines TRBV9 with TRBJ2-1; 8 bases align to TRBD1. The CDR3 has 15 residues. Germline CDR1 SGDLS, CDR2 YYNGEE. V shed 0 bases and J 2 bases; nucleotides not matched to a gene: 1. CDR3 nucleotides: TGTGCCAGCAGCGTAGCAGGGGGCCCCTACAATGAGCAGTTCTTA. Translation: CASSVAGGPYNEQFL.

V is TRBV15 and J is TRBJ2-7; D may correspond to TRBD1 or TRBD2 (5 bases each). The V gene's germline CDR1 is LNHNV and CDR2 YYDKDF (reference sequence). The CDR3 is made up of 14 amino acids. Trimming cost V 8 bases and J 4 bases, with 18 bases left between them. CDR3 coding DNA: TGTGCCACCCGGGGCCGAGACTCCCTTTACGAGCAGTACTTC. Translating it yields CATRGRDSLYEQYF.

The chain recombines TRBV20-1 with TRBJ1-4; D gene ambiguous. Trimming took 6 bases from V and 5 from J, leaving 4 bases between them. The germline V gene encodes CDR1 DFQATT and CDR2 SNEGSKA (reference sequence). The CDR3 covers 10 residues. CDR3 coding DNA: TGCAGTGCCTGGAATGAAAAACTGTTTTTT. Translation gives CSAWNEKLFF.

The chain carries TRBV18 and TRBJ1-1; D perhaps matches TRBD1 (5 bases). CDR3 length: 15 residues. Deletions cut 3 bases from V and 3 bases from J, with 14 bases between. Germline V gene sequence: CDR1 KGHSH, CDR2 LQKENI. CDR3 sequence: CASSPARDSYTEAFF. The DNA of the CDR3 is TGTGCCAGCTCACCCGCCAGGGATTCGTACACTGAAGCTTTCTTT.

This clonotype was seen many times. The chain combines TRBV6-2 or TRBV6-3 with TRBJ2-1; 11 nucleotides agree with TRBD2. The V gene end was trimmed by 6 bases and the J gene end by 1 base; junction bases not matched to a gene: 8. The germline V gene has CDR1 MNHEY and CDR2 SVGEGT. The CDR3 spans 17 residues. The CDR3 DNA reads TGTGCCAGCAGGGCACTAGGACTAGCGGGTTCCTACAATGAGCAGTTCTTC. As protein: CASRALGLAGSYNEQFF.